Below, 21 T cell receptor beta chains from the same sample are listed, as sequenced in a study of blood T cell repertoires in COVID-19. Repertoires were generated with immunoSEQ multiplex PCR, while TCRdb's copy carries only in-frame clones and drops some. This sample has around 480,000 clones, with 88% found just once. Material: peripheral blood. These TCRs come from a woman aged 50 to 65 with COVID-19, enrolled during active disease.

The chain carries TRBV30 and TRBJ1-6; no definite D call. V shed 4 bases and J shed 4 bases, with 14 bases lying between them. In germline, CDR1 is GTSNPN, CDR2 SVGIG (reference sequence). This CDR3 spans 15 amino acids. CDR3 protein: CAWTLPTLYNSPLHF. The DNA of the CDR3 is TGTGCCTGGACTTTGCCTACCTTATATAATTCACCCCTCCACTTT.

The rearrangement uses TRBV2 and TRBJ2-1, with D possibly being TRBD1 (5 bases). Looked up from germline, CDR1 is SNHLY and CDR2 is FYNNEI. The CDR3 runs to 13 residues. V lost 5 bases and J 6 bases, leaving 11 bases between the germline ends. CDR3 nucleotides: TGTGCCAGCAGTACGAGTGGGGCCAATGAGCAGTTCTTC. This sequence encodes CASSTSGANEQFF.

V and J are TRBV28 and TRBJ1-3; perhaps TRBD1 as D (5 bases). Trimming left V 2 bases short and J 5 bases short, with 10 bases between. Per the germline V gene, CDR1 is MDHEN and CDR2 is SYDVKM. CDR3 length equals 14 residues. CDR3 bases: TGTGCCAGCAGTTTAGTTCCAGGGAGAAACACCATATATTTT. The encoded protein is CASSLVPGRNTIYF.

This clone showed up just once. At the DNA level, this CDR3 is encoded by other sequences in the same sample as well. J is TRBJ2-3 and V is TRBV9; TRBD2 agrees at 9 bases. From germline, CDR1 is SGDLS and CDR2 YYNGEE. The CDR3 totals 14 residues. Trimming at V came to 3 bases and at J to 1 base, leaving 0 bases not matched to a gene. CDR3 bases: TGTGCCAGCAGCGCTAGCGGGGGCACAGATACGCAGTATTTT. Translated: CASSASGGTDTQYF.

The chain joins TRBV4-2 to TRBJ1-2; D remains unclear. Germline CDR1 and CDR2: LGHNA and YNFKEQ. The CDR3 contains 10 residues. Trimming removed 4 bases from V and 8 bases from J, with 5 bases in between. This CDR3 reads CASSREGYTF. Here the CDR3 DNA reads TGTGCCAGCAGCCGTGAGGGCTACACCTTC.

The count of this clone is one. V gene TRBV30 combines with J gene TRBJ2-7, with 7 bases fitting TRBD1. This CDR3 is built from 11 residues. Trimming took 7 bases from V and 5 from J; bases not matched to a gene: 5. Germline V gene lookup returns CDR1 GTSNPN and CDR2 SVGIG (reference sequence). The CDR3, as DNA: TGTGCCTACGGACAGGATCACGAGCAGTACTTC. Its protein product is CAYGQDHEQYF.

The chain carries TRBV7-9 and TRBJ2-7; 7 bases agree with TRBD2. The germline gives CDR1 SEHNR, CDR2 FQNEAQ (reference sequence). Trimming at V came to 1 base and at J to 0 bases, leaving 0 bases not matched to a gene. The CDR3 spans 14 residues. For the CDR3, the DNA is TGTGCCAGCAGCTTAGGGACTAGCTCCTACGAGCAGTACTTC. Its protein product is CASSLGTSSYEQYF.

In this sample, this clone turned up once. The chain has TRBV7-9 and TRBJ2-3; D is unclear. CDR1 and CDR2 (germline): SEHNR, FQNEAQ (reference sequence). The CDR3 runs to 13 residues. V lost 1 base to trimming and J lost 6 bases, with 8 bases between them. CDR3 in DNA: TGTGCCAGCAGCTTAGGCGGCCCGGATACGCAGTATTTT. This gives the protein CASSLGGPDTQYF.

J is TRBJ1-6 and V is TRBV6-5; D call uncertain. V lost 5 bases, J lost 6 bases, and 14 bases lay in between. The CDR3 is 15 amino acids. From germline, CDR1 is MNHEY and CDR2 SVGAGI. This chain's CDR3 is CASSPRVGINSPLHF. CDR3 nucleotide sequence: TGTGCCAGCAGTCCCCGGGTCGGCATTAATTCACCCCTCCACTTT.

This CDR3 reads CASSQMQPGEAFF. As DNA, the CDR3 is TGTGCCAGCAGCCAAATGCAACCAGGGGAAGCTTTCTTT. The chain couples TRBV3-1 (or the pseudogene TRBV3-2) to TRBJ1-1, with D possibly being TRBD1 (5 bases). The V and J ends lost 2 bases and 8 bases respectively, with 12 bases between them. Germline lookup yields CDR1 LGHDT and CDR2 YNNKEL (reference sequence). CDR3 length: 13 amino acids.

The V call is TRBV23-1, the J call TRBJ1-2; TRBD1 is a possible D gene (5 bases). Being an ORF, TRBV23-1 has a function that is uncertain. V dropped 7 bases and J dropped 7 bases, with 19 bases sitting between them. This CDR3 spans 14 amino acids. The CDR3 here is CASTPEGQGGGYTF. CDR3 DNA: TGCGCCAGCACCCCGGAGGGGCAGGGCGGTGGCTACACCTTC.

The chain carries TRBV9 and TRBJ1-1; D unclear. The CDR3 totals 14 residues. V shed 0 bases and J shed 0 bases, with 6 bases lying between them. Germline V gene data show CDR1 as SGDLS and CDR2 as YYNGEE. The CDR3 DNA sequence: TGTGCCAGCAGCGTAGGTGAGATGAACACTGAAGCTTTCTTT. This sequence encodes CASSVGEMNTEAFF.

The rearrangement links TRBV28 to TRBJ1-2, with D perhaps TRBD1 (5 bases). Germline CDR1 is MDHEN and CDR2 is SYDVKM. Trimming stripped 2 bases from V and 8 bases from J, with 18 bases between. The CDR3 is made up of 15 amino acids. The CDR3, as DNA: TGTGCCAGCAGTTTAGTCCGGGCGGCGGGGGGAGGCTACACCTTC. It is translated as CASSLVRAAGGGYTF.

This clone was recorded only once. Written as DNA, the CDR3 is TGTGCCATCAGTGAAGACAGGGGCTACGAGCAGTACTTC. Translating gives CAISEDRGYEQYF. V gene TRBV10-3 combines with J gene TRBJ2-7; 8 bases are shared with TRBD1. Germline CDR1 and CDR2: ENHRY and SYGVKD. Germline trimming cut 3 bases from V and 3 bases from J; bases unmatched to any gene: 1. There are 13 residues in the CDR3.

V usage is TRBV12-3 or TRBV12-4 and J usage is TRBJ1-1; tentatively, D is TRBD1 (5 bases). This CDR3 is built from 12 residues. Trimming cost V 8 bases and J 0 bases, with 7 bases left between them. CDR3 sequence: CASVRVNTEAFF. CDR3 coding DNA: TGTGCCAGCGTCAGGGTGAACACTGAAGCTTTCTTT.

The genes are TRBV9 and TRBJ1-3, with D hard to call. The V gene lost 4 bases and the J gene lost 1 base, with 9 bases spanning the gap. This CDR3 has 14 residues. Germline CDR1 is SGDLS and CDR2 is YYNGEE. The CDR3 DNA follows: TGTGCCAGCAGCCCCGCAACTTCTGGAAACACCATATATTTT. Translation: CASSPATSGNTIYF.

The chain recombines TRBV29-1 with TRBJ2-7; 10 nucleotides agree with TRBD2. The trim removed 2 bases at V and 4 bases at J, leaving 5 bases unmatched. Germline-derived CDR1 and CDR2 are SQVTM and ANQGSEA. CDR3 length: 14 amino acids. The CDR3, as DNA: TGCAGCGTTGAAATACTAGCGGGGAGTTACGAGCAGTACTTC. Encoded protein: CSVEILAGSYEQYF.

The gene calls are TRBV28 and TRBJ1-1, with 9 bases matching TRBD1. Per germline, CDR1 MDHEN and CDR2 SYDVKM. CDR3 size: 17 residues. The J segment lost 3 bases and the V segment lost 7 bases, leaving 15 bases of the junction unmatched. The CDR3 reads CASNQPPTGGWDTEAFF. CDR3 DNA: TGTGCCAGCAACCAGCCCCCGACAGGGGGGTGGGACACTGAAGCTTTCTTT.

This clone was detected only once. The chain joins TRBV28 to TRBJ2-7; weak D call: TRBD1 (6 bases). This CDR3 has 14 amino acids. The V end lost 7 bases, the J end lost 3 bases, and 16 bases lay between the germline ends. The V gene's germline CDR1 is MDHEN and CDR2 SYDVKM. Written as DNA, the CDR3 is TGTGCCAGCACTAAGGACAGAAGTTTCTACGAGCAGTACTTC. This translates into CASTKDRSFYEQYF.

The rearrangement links TRBV6-2 or TRBV6-3 to TRBJ1-2, with a weak D call TRBD1 (5 bases). The CDR3 runs to 16 residues. Trimming cost V 1 base and J 3 bases, with 15 bases left between them. Germline CDR1 is MNHEY and CDR2 is SVGEGT. The CDR3 DNA reads TGTGCCAGCAGTTACTATCCCTATGACAGTGACTATGGCTACACCTTC. Amino acids: CASSYYPYDSDYGYTF.

V is TRBV7-9 and J is TRBJ1-3, with D possibly being TRBD1 (6 bases). This CDR3 is built from 16 residues. Per germline, CDR1 SEHNR and CDR2 FQNEAQ (reference sequence). The ends were cut back, 2 bases at V and 3 bases at J, with 14 bases in the middle. CDR3 bases: TGTGCCAGCAGCTTATGGGGAGGGGGTGATGGAAACACCATATATTTT. Its protein product is CASSLWGGGDGNTIYF. The full variable domain, completed using reference TRBV7-9 and TRBJ1-3, is DTGVSQNPRHKITKRGQNVTFRCDPISEHNRLYWYRQTLGQGPEFLTYFQNEAQLEKSRLLSDRFSAERPKGSFSTLEIQRTEQGDSAMYLCASSLWGGGDGNTIYFGEGSWLTVV.